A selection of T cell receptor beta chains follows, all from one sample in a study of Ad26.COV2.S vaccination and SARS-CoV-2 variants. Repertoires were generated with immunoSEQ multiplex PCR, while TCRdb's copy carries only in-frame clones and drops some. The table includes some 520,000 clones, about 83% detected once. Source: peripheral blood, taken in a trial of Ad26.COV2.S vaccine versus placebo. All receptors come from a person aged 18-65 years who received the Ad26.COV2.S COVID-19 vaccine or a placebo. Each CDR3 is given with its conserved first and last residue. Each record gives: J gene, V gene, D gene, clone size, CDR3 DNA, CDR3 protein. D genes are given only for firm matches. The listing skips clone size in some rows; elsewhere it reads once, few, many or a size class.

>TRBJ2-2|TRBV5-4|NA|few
TGTGCCAGCAGCCCCTCCGGAAGAGGCGGGGAGCTGTTTTTT
CASSPSGRGGELFF
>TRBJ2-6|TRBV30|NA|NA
TGTGCCTGGACCGTGGGAGGGGGCAGGGCCAACGTCCTGACTTTC
CAWTVGGGRANVLTF
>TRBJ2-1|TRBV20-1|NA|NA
TGCAGTGCTAGCAAAGGAGGGATCTTC
CSASKGGIF
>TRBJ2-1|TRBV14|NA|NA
TGTGCCAGCAGCCAGGGCATCCGGCCTAGGGTGGATGAGCAGTTCTTC
CASSQGIRPRVDEQFF
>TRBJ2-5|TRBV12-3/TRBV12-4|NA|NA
TGTGCCAGCAGTTTAACTCAAGAGACCCAGTACTTC
CASSLTQETQYF
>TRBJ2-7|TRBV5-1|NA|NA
TGCGCCAGCAGCTTGGGGCACGTCTCCTACGAGCAGTACTTC
CASSLGHVSYEQYF
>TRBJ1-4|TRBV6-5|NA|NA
TGTGCCAGCCTGACAGCTAGTGAAAAACTGTTTTTT
CASLTASEKLFF
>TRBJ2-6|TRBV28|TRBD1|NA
TGTGCCAGCAGTTTTGGTGGGACAGCCTCTGGGGCCAACGTCCTGACTTTC
CASSFGGTASGANVLTF
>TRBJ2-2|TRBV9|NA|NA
TGTGCCAGCAGCATCCAGACTAGTTTCGCCGGGGAGCTGTTTTTT
CASSIQTSFAGELFF
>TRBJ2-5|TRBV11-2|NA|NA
TGTGCCAGCAGCTTAGAGGCGGGTACGGAGACCCAGTACTTC
CASSLEAGTETQYF
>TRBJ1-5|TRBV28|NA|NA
TGTGCCAGCAGTCGTCAGGGTGGTCAGCCCCAGCATTTT
CASSRQGGQPQHF
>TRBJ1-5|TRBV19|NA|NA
TGTGCCACCGCAAGTCCGCTTGCGCCCCAGCATTTT
CATASPLAPQHF
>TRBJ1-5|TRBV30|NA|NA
TGTGCCTGGAGCCCGGGGTATAGCAATCAGCCCCAGCATTTT
CAWSPGYSNQPQHF
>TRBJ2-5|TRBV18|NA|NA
TGTGCCAGCTCACCATTGTTAGGAGAGACCCAGTACTTC
CASSPLLGETQYF
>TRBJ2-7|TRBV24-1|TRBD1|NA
TGTGCCACTGCCCCCGGGACAGCCTCCTACGAGCAGTACTTC
CATAPGTASYEQYF
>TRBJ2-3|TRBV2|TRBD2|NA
TGTGCCAGCAGTGAGGGCGGGAGGTCAACAGATACGCAGTATTTT
CASSEGGRSTDTQYF
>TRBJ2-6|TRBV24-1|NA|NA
TGTGCCACCAGCGGCCGTGGGGCCAACGTCCTGACTTTC
CATSGRGANVLTF
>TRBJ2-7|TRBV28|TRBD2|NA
TGTGCCAGCAGTCCACTAGCGGGAGCGCGTTACGAGCAGTACTTC
CASSPLAGARYEQYF
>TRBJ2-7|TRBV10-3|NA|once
TGTGCCATCAGTGAGTCCCCGTCGTATTACGAGCAGTACTTC
CAISESPSYYEQYF
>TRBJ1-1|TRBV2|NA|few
TGTGCCAGCAGTTCTCAGGAGAACACTGAAGCTTTCTTT
CASSSQENTEAFF
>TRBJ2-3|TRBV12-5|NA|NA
TGTGCTAGTGGAACCTCGGGAGTTTGGAGCACAGATACGCAGTATTTT
CASGTSGVWSTDTQYF
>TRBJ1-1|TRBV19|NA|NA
TGTGCCAGTAGTATCCTGTCCGGGGTCGGAAACACTGAAGCTTTCTTT
CASSILSGVGNTEAFF
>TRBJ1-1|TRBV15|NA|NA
TGTGCCACCAGCAGTAGGGCCAGAATAGGGAGTACTGAAGCTTTCTTT
CATSSRARIGSTEAFF
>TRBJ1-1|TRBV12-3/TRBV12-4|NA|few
TGTGCCAGCAGCCGCACAGGATTTGCTTTCTTT
CASSRTGFAFF
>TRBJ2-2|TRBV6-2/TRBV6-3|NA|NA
TGTGCCAGCAGTTCCGATTACGCGGGACTCGCCGGGGAGCTGTTTTTT
CASSSDYAGLAGELFF
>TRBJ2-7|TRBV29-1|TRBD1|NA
TGCAGCGTCGCACAGGGGGCCTACGAGCAGTACTTC
CSVAQGAYEQYF
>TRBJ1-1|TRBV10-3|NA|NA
TGTGCCATCAGTGAGTCCAGCGCCACTGAAGCTTTCTTT
CAISESSATEAFF
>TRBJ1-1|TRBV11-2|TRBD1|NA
TGTGCCAGCAGCTTGGCACAGGGGATTGAAGCTTTCTTT
CASSLAQGIEAFF
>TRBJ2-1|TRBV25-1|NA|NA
TGTGCCAGCAGTGAATTAGGAGGGGCGAAGTTCTTC
CASSELGGAKFF
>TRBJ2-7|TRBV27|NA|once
TGTGCCAGCAGTTTCGACAGAGGGTACGAGCAGTACTTC
CASSFDRGYEQYF
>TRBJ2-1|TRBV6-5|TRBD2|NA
TGTGCCTCCTCGCGGGAGGCCTACAATGAGCAGTTCTTC
CASSREAYNEQFF
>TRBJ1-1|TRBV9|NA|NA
TGTGCCAGCAGCGTAGTCGGAGGGGCTCCCACTGAAGCTTTCTTT
CASSVVGGAPTEAFF
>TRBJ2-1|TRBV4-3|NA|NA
TGCGCCAGCAGCCAAGATCTCGGAGTAAGCGAGCAGTTCTTC
CASSQDLGVSEQFF
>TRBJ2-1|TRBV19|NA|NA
TGTGCCAGTCGCGACCTTGCCCTCCGGGGTGGGAATGAGCAGTTCTTC
CASRDLALRGGNEQFF
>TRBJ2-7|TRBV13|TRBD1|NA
TGTGCCAGCAGCAGTTCCATAGGGGGCCCCAGTAAGTACTTC
CASSSSIGGPSKYF
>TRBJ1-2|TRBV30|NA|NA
TGTGCCTGGAGTGTACGGTCAACAGGAGTCTATGGCTACACCTTC
CAWSVRSTGVYGYTF
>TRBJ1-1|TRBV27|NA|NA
TGTGCCAGCAGCCTTACCCCCGCCACTGAAGCTTTCTTT
CASSLTPATEAFF